This TCR beta chain was documented in a study of blood T cell repertoires in COVID-19. Across the whole study: T cells, B-cell-depleted T cells, or PBMCs supplied cDNA or gDNA.

The Seattle patients joined while their infection was active and were tracked longitudinally afterward. Germline CDR1 SGHRS, CDR2 YFSETQ. The CDR3 runs 14 residues. V was trimmed by 4 bases and J by 0 bases, leaving 10 bases between them. Original data processing: For nucleated cells, counts were estimated from reference gene primer amplification. Sequencing was performed with immunoSEQ multiplex PCR; in TCRdb, only in-frame clones are kept and a portion is missing. D and trimming were read from the DNA, whereas the V and J calls and clone size are those reported in that table. The data show 380,000 or so clones, around 88% seen once.

The sequenced sample was peripheral blood. The rearrangement joins TRBV5-1 to TRBJ1-2; no firm D call. The receptor was derived from a woman aged 55 to 70 with COVID-19, enrolled during active disease. CDR3 loop: CASSRGLTNYGYTF. The CDR3 coding sequence is TGCGCCAGCAGCAGAGGACTTACTAACTATGGCTACACCTTC.